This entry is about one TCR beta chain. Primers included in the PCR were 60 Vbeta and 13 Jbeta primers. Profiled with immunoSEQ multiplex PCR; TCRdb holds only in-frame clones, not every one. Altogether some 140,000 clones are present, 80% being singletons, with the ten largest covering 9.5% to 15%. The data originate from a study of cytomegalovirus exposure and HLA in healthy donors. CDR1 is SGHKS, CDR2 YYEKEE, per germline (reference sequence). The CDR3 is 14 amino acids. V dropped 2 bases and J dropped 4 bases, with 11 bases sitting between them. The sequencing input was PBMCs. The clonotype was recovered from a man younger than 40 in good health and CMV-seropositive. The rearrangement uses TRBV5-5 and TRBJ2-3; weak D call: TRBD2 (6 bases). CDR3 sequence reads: CASSFDTGADTQYF. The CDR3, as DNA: TGTGCCAGCAGCTTTGACACGGGGGCAGATACGCAGTATTTT.